The present entry profiles one T cell receptor beta chain with its context. What antigen it recognizes has not been identified. Per-base qualities were not stored, and no clone one base away is much larger. Measured from the cysteine to the phenylalanine, the CDR3 is 12 residues long. The DNA shown is the 36-base CDR3, in frame from base 1. The CDR1 and CDR2 encoded by the germline V gene are SNHLY and FYNNEI. V and J are trimmed by 7 bases and 6 bases, and the gene matches miss 5 bases of the junction. The protocol used for the library was the immunoSEQ multiplex PCR assay. For the multiplex PCR, a mixture combining 60 forward primers for TCR Vbeta segments and 13 reverse primers for TCR Jbeta segments was used. Amplification of the CDR3 region of rearranged TCR beta genes was performed with a multiplex PCR assay on genomic DNA. The Illumina HiSeq System was used to sequence the amplified TCR beta libraries as 87-base-pair reads. Under the source paper's analysis protocol: Across the 600 to 700 repertoires, a later analysis counted around 80 million unique TCR beta chains, roughly 11 million of which were shared by at least two donors. To remove PCR and sequencing errors, raw reads were error-corrected and collapsed into unique sequences using a nearest-neighbor algorithm that merged closely related sequences. V, D and J gene segments were assigned by aligning CDR3 sequences to IMGT reference sequences. For a sequence to be retained, at least a six-nucleotide match to both a V gene segment and a J gene segment was required. A rearrangement counted as productive if the CDR3 had no stop codons and remained in frame with V and J, and every other rearrangement counted as non-productive. CDR3 was defined by IMGT convention, running from the second conserved V-encoded cysteine to the conserved J-encoded phenylalanine. Sequences without an unambiguous match to a single V gene segment were excluded from the earlier analysis of a few hundred of the donors. An earlier analysis of about 590 of the donors classified V segments as functional when productive rearrangements were above 56.7% and as segregating when the standard deviation between donors was above 5%. A statistical classification framework was built for diagnosing cytomegalovirus status from the catalog of TCR beta chain sequences. A later analysis assigned V and J genes by comparing TCR nucleotide sequences with IMGT/GENE-DB human TR gene sequences. The TCRdist pipeline was used in a later analysis to assign CDR3 sequences and most-parsimonious VDJ recombination scenarios. In a later analysis, each TCR beta chain was defined by its CDR3 amino acid sequence together with its V-gene family, and reads without a unique V-gene family were excluded. In a later analysis, 450 to 600 highly shared, low-generation-probability nucleotide sequences were removed to address suspected cross-contamination and a sequencing artifact. A later analysis calculated a clonal expansion index for each public chain from normalized within-repertoire ranks of inferred template counts. In a later analysis, generation probabilities were computed with a VDJ recombination model fitted to out-of-frame rearrangements, and the resulting probabilities were checked against IGoR. In a later analysis, hypergeometric tests were used to score TCR-TCR, TCR-HLA and TCR-CMV co-occurrence, with a repertoire-size bias correction applied to TCR pairs. To estimate false discovery rates, a later analysis permuted the HLA or CMV assignments 20 times. A later analysis grouped co-occurring TCRs with DBSCAN, adding TCRdist sequence similarity when clustering within HLA-allele-positive subsets. Repertoires with fewer than 30,000 or more than 120,000 public chains, plus five repertoires with anomalous nucleotide sharing, were excluded from co-occurrence clustering. TCRdb re-hosts the immuneACCESS table, in-frame sequences only. Its copies lack some clones; in the studies checked, an unresolved V gene accounts for under half of them, and the cause for the rest is not known. The V and J calls and clone size are taken from that table; D and trimming were inferred from the DNA. The sample table contains 90,000 or so clones; only one count was recorded for roughly 80% of them. 9.5% to 13% of the sample is held by the ten biggest clonotypes.

In total, roughly 670 healthy bone marrow donors made up the cohort. Cohort members were all nominally healthy when sampled, although unrecorded immune exposures were likely present. The donor was CMV seropositive and was included in the group of 290 or so seropositive cohort members. Each donor provided a peripheral blood sample, and peripheral blood mononuclear cells were used for TCR beta sequencing. The Qiagen DNeasy Blood Extraction Kit was used to extract genomic DNA from the blood cell samples. These data originate in a study of cytomegalovirus exposure and HLA in healthy donors (dated by TCRdb to about 2017). Regarding the study in general: According to an earlier analysis of a few hundred of the donors, some 170 million T cells yielded some 120 million unique TCR beta sequences and more than 250 Gb of sequence data. About 300 gigabases of sequencing data and tens of millions of unique TCR sequences were included in an early release covering around 600 HLA-typed donors. Among the 398 genotyped donors, roughly 80% belonged to the genetic ancestry cluster associated with self-reported Caucasian donors. The study was designed to test whether signatures of past pathogen exposure could be identified by cataloging public T cell receptors. The study profiled the T cell repertoires of hundreds of subjects by immunosequencing and related them to cytomegalovirus serostatus. Along with the roughly 670-subject first cohort, a separate validation cohort of 120 different subjects was used. High-throughput TCR immunosequencing, statistical association of individual TCRs with disease status, and machine learning were combined to predict cytomegalovirus infection status. In a later analysis, previously published TCR beta repertoires from more than 500 donors were re-analyzed and high-resolution HLA genotyping was added so that TCR occurrence patterns could be studied. The later analysis used no new phenotypic data to find candidate immune exposures, relying instead on TCR beta sequences and their occurrence across donors. In an earlier analysis of around 540 of the donors, high-throughput TCR beta sequencing was used to judge whether each TCR beta V gene segment behaved as functional or pseudogenic. Alongside the repertoire data, information on donor age, sex, ethnicity and CMV serostatus was compiled. In a later genetic analysis, genome-wide SNP genotypes for about three fifths of the roughly 670 donors were used, and that subset was treated as a discovery cohort. Every repertoire in the discovery cohort had been generated on one and the same sequencing platform. HLA typing covered class I and class II loci at four-digit resolution. Typing coverage differed by locus: A, B, C, DRB1 and DQB1 were typed in roughly 629-630 donors, DQA1 in 522, DPA1 in approximately 610, and DPB1 in 472. Several DR-DQ haplotypes were treated as single units for association and clustering because of strong linkage in the cohort. Among about 370 genotyped donors of the cohort, an average of approximately 200,000 unique TCR beta nucleotide sequences was sequenced per donor, of which about 18% were non-productive.

What the work shows at the level of the full study, not this receptor alone: Compared with the 666-donor mean, donors in an Asian-associated ancestry cluster had fewer N-insertions in productive TCRs, according to a later genetic analysis. According to a later analysis, parvovirus B19, influenza, CMV and Epstein-Barr virus appeared linked to several top co-occurrence clusters. Because the 87-base-pair reads could not distinguish some IMGT-functional V segments, including TRBV6-2 and TRBV6-3, those segments were excluded. The classifier was reported to diagnose cytomegalovirus status with high specificity and sensitivity in both the original and validation cohorts. The presence/absence analyses assumed that sequencing depth was roughly uniform across donors, and that assumption may not be true. A later analysis associated around 16,000 TCR beta sequences with specific HLA alleles at a false discovery rate of 0.05. V-gene and J-gene trimming of TCR beta chains was associated with a missense DCLRE1C variant in a later genetic analysis, and the association was replicated in an independent cohort. Only TCR beta chains were sequenced in this cohort, and the absence of alpha or paired-chain data limited detectable features. A further reported finding was that TCR beta sequences accurately predicted the HLA-A and HLA-B alleles for most subjects in the first cohort. It was suggested by the authors that the approach could potentially be generalized to other disease states and immunological phenotypes. A cluster of highly shared sequence variants was judged likely to represent a technical artifact of the sequencing pipeline. Linkage disequilibrium might explain the correlated functional status among segregating V segments, but an unknown experimental factor could not be excluded. In a later analysis, HLA-associated TCR beta chains were found to be more clonally expanded and to have lower generation probabilities than equally common non-associated chains. For the cohort, immune exposure information was limited to CMV serostatus. Broadly in line with IMGT annotations, most TCR beta V segments showed up in productive rearrangements about 87% or about 30% of the time in an earlier analysis of 587 of the donors. About 17 rarely observed V segments, including chromosome 9 orphons, were excluded from the earlier analysis of some 590 of the donors because counts were too low. Most TCR sequences were observed very rarely across donors, whereas some public TCRs were present in many individuals. The study listed 164 TCR beta chains as associated with cytomegalovirus. Because some donors lacked HLA typing at each locus, the association tests relied only on the typed subset. In a later analysis, TCR association rates were found to vary across HLA loci, with the most associated TCRs seen for DRB1 alleles and the fewest for HLA-C alleles. Strong co-occurrence of HLA alleles, especially DR and DQ, made assigning TCR associations to individual alleles difficult. In vitro tests confirmed that a few of the cytomegalovirus-associated TCR beta chains recognize cytomegalovirus antigens. A later analysis found that most CMV-associated TCR beta chains appeared HLA-restricted, with HLA associations seemingly driven largely by CMV exposure.

The rearrangement combines TRBV2 with TRBJ2-5, with 7 junctional bases fitting TRBD2. Sequences were obtained from PBMCs. This clonotype was obtained from a young man in good health and CMV-seropositive. The DNA is TGTGCCAGCAAGCGGGGCGCGAAGACCCAGTACTTC. It translates to CASKRGAKTQYF.